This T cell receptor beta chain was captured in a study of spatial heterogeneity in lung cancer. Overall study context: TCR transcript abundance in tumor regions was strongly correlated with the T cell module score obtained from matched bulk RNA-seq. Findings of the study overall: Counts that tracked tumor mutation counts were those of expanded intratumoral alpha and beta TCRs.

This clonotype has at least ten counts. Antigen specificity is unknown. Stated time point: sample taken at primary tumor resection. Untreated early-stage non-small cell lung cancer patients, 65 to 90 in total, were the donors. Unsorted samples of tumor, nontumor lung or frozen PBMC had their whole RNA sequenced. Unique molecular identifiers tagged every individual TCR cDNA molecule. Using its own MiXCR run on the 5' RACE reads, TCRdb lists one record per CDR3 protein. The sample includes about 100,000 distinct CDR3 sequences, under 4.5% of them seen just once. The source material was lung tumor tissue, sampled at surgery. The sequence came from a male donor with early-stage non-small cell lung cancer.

This CDR3 reads CASSSLARPADTQYF. The CDR3 DNA reads TGTGCCAGCAGCTCACTAGCTCGCCCCGCAGATACGCAGTATTTT. The V gene is TRBV5-6, the J gene TRBJ2-3, with D perhaps TRBD2 (6 bases). The CDR3 loop spans 15 amino acids. The germline CDR1 and CDR2 sequences are SGHDT and YYEEEE. The germline V and J ends were trimmed by 3 bases and 4 bases, with 15 bases remaining between them.